The rows below give T cell receptor beta chains drawn from one sample of a study of siplizumab effects on memory and regulatory T cells. TCRdb's copy holds only in-frame clones and misses some; the assay was immunoSEQ multiplex PCR. The repertoire holds approximately 50,000 clones, with about 93% as singletons. Sequenced: CD8+ T cells sorted from blood. The receptors shown here come from a human donor in good health. CDR3s leave out the opening cysteine and the closing phenylalanine or tryptophan.

cdr3_aa,v_call,j_call
ASSLGGAISYNEQF,TRBV7-9,TRBJ2-1
ASSQVPYRELGEYNEQF,TRBV4-2,TRBJ2-1
ASSLGAGDMGSYEQY,TRBV7-6,TRBJ2-7
SVEDDTEAF,TRBV29-1,TRBJ1-1
ASSLGRRTTDTQY,TRBV6-1,TRBJ2-3
ASSLSGIRAMSAKNIQY,TRBV27,TRBJ2-4
SAALGDGYT,TRBV20-1,TRBJ1-2
ASSLGISLGSYNEQF,TRBV7-2,TRBJ2-1
ASSILSGGYEQY,TRBV19,TRBJ2-7
ASSPFFLGQTYNEQF,TRBV7-9,TRBJ2-1
AWSGLAGADTQY,TRBV30,TRBJ2-3
ASRTGAHEQY,TRBV7-9,TRBJ2-7
ASSPYQGRTDTQY,TRBV27,TRBJ2-3
ASSSGGTSGNAGELF,TRBV7-9,TRBJ2-2
ASTVRVGVNTEAF,TRBV4-2,TRBJ1-1
ASSGKTGSEQY,TRBV9,TRBJ2-7
ASSSPGGTGNYGYT,TRBV4-1,TRBJ1-2
ASSLDPGTEAF,TRBV5-4,TRBJ1-1
ASSLGDFYEQF,TRBV5-4,TRBJ2-1
ASSEQGYEQY,TRBV7-9,TRBJ2-7
ASSSPDRNTEAF,TRBV7-9,TRBJ1-1
ASSLVFVWKNIQY,TRBV5-1,TRBJ2-4
ASSAPGLAGWDYEQY,TRBV28,TRBJ2-7
ASSLQGRGEPQH,TRBV4-1,TRBJ1-5
ASSQDLMAGQILYEQY,TRBV4-1,TRBJ2-7
ASSSRLAGLSTDTQY,TRBV27,TRBJ2-3
ASSHLTGSGRDSSYNEQF,TRBV4-2,TRBJ2-1
ASSSTSELYEQY,TRBV28,TRBJ2-7
ASSEPRTRTDTQY,TRBV25-1,TRBJ2-3
SVGARGVPEETQY,TRBV29-1,TRBJ2-5
ASSLVSGEDTQY,TRBV7-8,TRBJ2-3
ASLGQGGETQY,TRBV23-1,TRBJ2-5
ASSLVSGGYNEQF,TRBV7-8,TRBJ2-1
ASSLLAGGYEQY,TRBV5-6,TRBJ2-7
ASEGEDGYT,TRBV6-1,TRBJ1-2
ASSFGTVNEKLF,TRBV5-5,TRBJ1-4
ASSLSGDEQY,TRBV28,.
ASLNLKLPLGDYGYT,TRBV19,TRBJ1-2
ASSLTNEQANYGYT,TRBV11-2,TRBJ1-2
ASSLGGVDTQY,TRBV11-2,TRBJ2-3
ATSREGSRQETQY,TRBV15,TRBJ2-5
ASSEGLAGPNEQF,TRBV19,TRBJ2-1
ASSQDRRGTEAF,TRBV4-2,TRBJ1-1
ASSVEGTDRGEGYT,TRBV9,TRBJ1-2
ASTGGGYNEQF,TRBV6-1,TRBJ2-1
AIKNLAGEGDTQY,TRBV10-3,TRBJ2-3
ASSLLGGEQY,TRBV13,TRBJ2-7
ASKTGGVADTQY,TRBV27,TRBJ2-3
ASSLERDTPIPYEQY,TRBV7-9,TRBJ2-7
ASSADRGHYGYT,TRBV7-9,TRBJ1-2
ASSLNRGPVETQY,TRBV28,TRBJ2-5